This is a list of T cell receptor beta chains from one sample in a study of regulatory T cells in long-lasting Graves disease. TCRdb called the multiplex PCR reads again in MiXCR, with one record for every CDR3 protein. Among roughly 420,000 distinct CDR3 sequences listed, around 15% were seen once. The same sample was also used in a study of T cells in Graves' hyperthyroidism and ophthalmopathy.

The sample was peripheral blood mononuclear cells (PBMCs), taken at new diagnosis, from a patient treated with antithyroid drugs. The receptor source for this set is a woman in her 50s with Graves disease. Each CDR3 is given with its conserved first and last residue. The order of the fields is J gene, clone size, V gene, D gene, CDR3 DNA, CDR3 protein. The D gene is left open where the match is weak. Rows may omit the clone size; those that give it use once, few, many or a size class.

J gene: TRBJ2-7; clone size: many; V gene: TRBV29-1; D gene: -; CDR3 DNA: TGCAGCGTTGTAATAGCCTACGAGCAGTACTTC; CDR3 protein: CSVVIAYEQYF
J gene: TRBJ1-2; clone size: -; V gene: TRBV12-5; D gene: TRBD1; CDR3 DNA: TGTGCTAGCCAAGGTACAGGGGTAGACAAAAACGGACGGGGGACCTATGGCTACACCTTC; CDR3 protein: CASQGTGVDKNGRGTYGYTF
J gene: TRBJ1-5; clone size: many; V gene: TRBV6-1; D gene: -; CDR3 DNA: TGTGCCAGCAGCGGTTACAGGGAGGGCGTAGGTCAGCCCCAGCATTTT; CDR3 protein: CASSGYREGVGQPQHF
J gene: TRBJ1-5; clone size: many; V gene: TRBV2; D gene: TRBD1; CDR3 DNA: TGTGCCACCTCGACAGGGCTCGGTGAGCAGCCCCAGCATTTT; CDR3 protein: CATSTGLGEQPQHF
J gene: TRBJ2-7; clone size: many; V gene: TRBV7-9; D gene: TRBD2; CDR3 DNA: TGTGCCAGCAGCTTAGGGACTAGCGGGATCAACGAGCAGTACTTC; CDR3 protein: CASSLGTSGINEQYF
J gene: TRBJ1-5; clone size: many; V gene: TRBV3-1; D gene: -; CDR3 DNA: TGTGCCAGCAGCCAAGATTGGGGTGAGCCCCAGCATTTT; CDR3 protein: CASSQDWGEPQHF
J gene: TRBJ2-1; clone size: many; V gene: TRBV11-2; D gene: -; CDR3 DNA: TGTGCCAGCAGCTTAGAAGGCTACAATGAGCAGTTCTTC; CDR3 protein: CASSLEGYNEQFF
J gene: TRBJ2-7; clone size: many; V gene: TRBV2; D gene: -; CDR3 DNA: TGTGCCAGCAGTCAGTGGCAGGGGGAGGCCTACGAGCAGTACTTC; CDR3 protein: CASSQWQGEAYEQYF
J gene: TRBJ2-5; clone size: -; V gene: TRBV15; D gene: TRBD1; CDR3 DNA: TGTGCCACCAGCAGTCGCAGTCAGGGGGCCGGGGAGACCCAGTACTTC; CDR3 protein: CATSSRSQGAGETQYF
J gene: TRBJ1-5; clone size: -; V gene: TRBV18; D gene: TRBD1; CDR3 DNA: TGTGCCAGCTCACCAGCGAACAGGGGAAGCAATCAGCCCCAGCGTTTT; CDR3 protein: CASSPANRGSNQPQRF
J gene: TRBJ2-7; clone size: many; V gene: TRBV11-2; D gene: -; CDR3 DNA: TGTGCCAGCAGCCCACCCCCCTATCATTCCTACGAGCAGTACTTC; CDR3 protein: CASSPPPYHSYEQYF
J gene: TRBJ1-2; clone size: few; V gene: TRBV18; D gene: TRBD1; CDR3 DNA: TGTGCCAGCTCCCCGGACAGGGGGCGAGGCTACACCTTC; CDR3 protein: CASSPDRGRGYTF
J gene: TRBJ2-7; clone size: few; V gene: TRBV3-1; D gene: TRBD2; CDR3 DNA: TGTGCCAGCAGCCATCCTGGGACTACATCCTACGAGCAGTACTTC; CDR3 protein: CASSHPGTTSYEQYF
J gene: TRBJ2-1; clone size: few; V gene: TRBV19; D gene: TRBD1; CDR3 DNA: TGTGCCAGTAGTGGGGGACAGCACAGCTCCTACAATGAGCAGTTCTTC; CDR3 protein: CASSGGQHSSYNEQFF
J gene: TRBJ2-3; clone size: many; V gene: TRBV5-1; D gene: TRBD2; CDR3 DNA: TGCGCCAGCAGCCCTAGCGGGAGGGGCACAGATACGCAGTATTTT; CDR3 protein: CASSPSGRGTDTQYF
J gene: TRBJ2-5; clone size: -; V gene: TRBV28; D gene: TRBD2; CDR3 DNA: TGTGCCAGCAGTAACTGGGACTACCAGACCCAGTACTTC; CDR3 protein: CASSNWDYQTQYF
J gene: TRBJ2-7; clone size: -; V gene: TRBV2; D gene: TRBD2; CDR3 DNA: TGTGCCAGCAGTGAAGGGGCGGGAGTAGGGGAGCAGTACTTC; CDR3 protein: CASSEGAGVGEQYF
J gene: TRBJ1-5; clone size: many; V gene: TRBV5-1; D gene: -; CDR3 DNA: TGCGCCAGCAGCCCCAGGGGCGGTCAGCCCCAGCATTTT; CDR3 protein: CASSPRGGQPQHF
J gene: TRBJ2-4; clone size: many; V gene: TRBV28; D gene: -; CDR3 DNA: TGTGCCAGCAGTGACCCAAGGGCGGGGTCAGGCAAAAACATTCAGTACTTC; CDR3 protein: CASSDPRAGSGKNIQYF
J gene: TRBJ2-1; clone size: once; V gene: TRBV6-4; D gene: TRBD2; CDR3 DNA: TGTGCCAGCAAGGGACTAGCGGGAATGGATGAGCAGTTCTTC; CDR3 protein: CASKGLAGMDEQFF
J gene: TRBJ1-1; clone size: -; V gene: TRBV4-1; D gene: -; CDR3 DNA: TGCGCCAGCAGCCAGGCCGCCCATTTAAAGAGAGGGGACGGGAAGGGAGCTTTCTTT; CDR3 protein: CASSQAAHLKRGDGKGAFF
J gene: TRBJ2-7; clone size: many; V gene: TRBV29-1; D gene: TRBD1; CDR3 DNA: TGCAGCGTGGGGGACAGGAGCTCCTACGAGCAGTACTTC; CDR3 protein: CSVGDRSSYEQYF
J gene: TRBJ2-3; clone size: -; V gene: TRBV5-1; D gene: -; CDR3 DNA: TGCGCCAGCAGCTTGGACCGCGGTTTGCGCACAGATACGCAGTATTTT; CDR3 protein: CASSLDRGLRTDTQYF
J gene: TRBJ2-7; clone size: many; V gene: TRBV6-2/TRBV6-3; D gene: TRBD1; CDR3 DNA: TGTGCCAGCAGCGGGGACAGGGGGTACGAGCAGTACTTC; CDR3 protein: CASSGDRGYEQYF
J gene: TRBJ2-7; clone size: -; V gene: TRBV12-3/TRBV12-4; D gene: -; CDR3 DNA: TGTGCCAGCAGTTTAGATACGCTCGAGCAGTACTTC; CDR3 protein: CASSLDTLEQYF
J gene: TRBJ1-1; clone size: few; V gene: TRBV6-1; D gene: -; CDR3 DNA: TGTGCCAGCAGGGCCGCGGGGCAGAACACTGAAGCTTTCTTT; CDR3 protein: CASRAAGQNTEAFF
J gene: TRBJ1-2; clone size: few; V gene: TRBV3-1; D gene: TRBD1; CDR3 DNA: TGTGCCAGCAGCCAAGCTGAAGGACAGGGACTTGGCTACACCTTC; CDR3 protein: CASSQAEGQGLGYTF
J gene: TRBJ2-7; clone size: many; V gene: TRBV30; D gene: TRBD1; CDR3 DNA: TGTGCCTGGAGACCCCGATCGGGACAGGGCTCCTACGAGCAGTACTTC; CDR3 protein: CAWRPRSGQGSYEQYF